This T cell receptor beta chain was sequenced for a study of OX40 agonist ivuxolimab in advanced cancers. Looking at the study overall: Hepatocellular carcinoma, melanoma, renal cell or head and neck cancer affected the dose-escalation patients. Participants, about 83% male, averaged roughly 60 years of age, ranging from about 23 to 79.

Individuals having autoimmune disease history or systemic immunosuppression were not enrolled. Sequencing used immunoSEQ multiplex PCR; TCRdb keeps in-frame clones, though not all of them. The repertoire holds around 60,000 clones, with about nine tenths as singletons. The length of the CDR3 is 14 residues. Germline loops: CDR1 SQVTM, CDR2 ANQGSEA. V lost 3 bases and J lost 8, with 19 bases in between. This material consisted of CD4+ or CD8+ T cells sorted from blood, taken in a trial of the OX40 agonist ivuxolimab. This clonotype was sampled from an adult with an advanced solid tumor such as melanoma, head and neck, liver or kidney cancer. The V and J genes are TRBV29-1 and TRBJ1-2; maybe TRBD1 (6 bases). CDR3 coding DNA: TGCAGCGTTGATGCGGGTCGGGGGCGCGAAGGCTACACCTTC. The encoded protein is CSVDAGRGREGYTF. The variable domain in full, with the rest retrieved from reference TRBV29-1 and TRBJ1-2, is SAVISQKPSRDICQRGTSLTIQCQVDSQVTMMFWYRQQPGQSLTLIATANQGSEATYESGFVIDKFPISRPNLTFSTLTVSNMSPEDSSIYLCSVDAGRGREGYTFGSGTRLTVV.